The 21 T cell receptor beta chains below come from one sample, sequenced in a study of T cell clonotyping in hematopoietic cell transplantation. Libraries were prepared by immunoSEQ multiplex PCR; TCRdb keeps only in-frame clonotypes and omits some of them. The sample consists of around 7,000 clones, approximately 89% of them appearing once. This specimen consisted of PBMCs, obtained 100 days after allogeneic stem cell transplant. The receptors were gathered from a male patient aged 18 to 35 who had an allogeneic stem cell transplant from a related donor, so the T cells may come from the graft donor. Some clones in this sample may be carry-over from other donors' samples.

This chain uses TRBV7-3 with TRBJ2-2; no clear D. Trimming pared 0 bases from V and 4 bases from J, leaving 6 bases between. Germline loops: CDR1 SGHTA, CDR2 FQGTGA. The CDR3 is made up of 14 amino acids. The CDR3 DNA is TGTGCCAGCAGCTTAACTGCCGGCACCGGGGAGCTGTTTTTT. Amino acids: CASSLTAGTGELFF.

This clone has just a few counts. The V gene is TRBV7-9, the J gene TRBJ1-2, with D perhaps TRBD1 (6 bases). Trimming stripped 0 bases from V and 6 bases from J, with 8 bases between. The germline V gene encodes CDR1 SEHNR and CDR2 FQNEAQ (reference sequence). The CDR3 is 13 residues long. The DNA for the CDR3 is TGTGCCAGCAGCTTAGCGAACAGGGATGGCTACACCTTC. This codes for CASSLANRDGYTF.

The chain uses TRBV4-3 and TRBJ1-4, with D tentatively TRBD1 (5 bases). V was pared by 4 bases and J by 8 bases, with 11 bases between. The CDR3 has 13 residues. Looked up from germline, CDR1 is LGHNA and CDR2 is YSLEER. The CDR3 DNA reads TGCGCCAGCAGCCTTCGGGGGGGGGAAAAACTGTTTTTT. Translated, it gives CASSLRGGEKLFF.

This chain links TRBV5-1 with TRBJ1-2; TRBD1 aligns across 9 bases. The junction had 4 bases not matched to a gene; V was cut back by 3 bases and J by 4 bases. The CDR3 is 14 residues long. Germline V gene sequence: CDR1 SGHRS, CDR2 YFSETQ. The CDR3 sequence: CASSSGTGFYGYTF. The CDR3 DNA is TGCGCCAGCAGCTCCGGGACAGGGTTCTATGGCTACACCTTC.

This chain uses TRBV6-1 with TRBJ1-1; D is unclear. This CDR3 has 14 amino acids. V was clipped by 6 bases and J by 4 bases, with 15 bases between them. The germline gives CDR1 MNHNS, CDR2 SASEGT. CDR3 bases: TGTGCCAGCAGAGTCAAGGGCCTGGGCACTGAAGCTTTCTTT. Encoded protein: CASRVKGLGTEAFF.

This clone appeared a few times. The chain uses TRBV6-6 and TRBJ2-7; D might be TRBD1 (6 bases). The CDR3 is 13 residues long. The ends were cut back, 6 bases at V and 7 bases at J, with 16 bases in the middle. Germline CDR1 is MNHNY and CDR2 is SVGAGI (reference sequence). The CDR3 coding sequence is TGTGCCAGCAGCTACAGGGACCAGGGGGAGCAGTACGTC. It encodes CASSYRDQGEQYV.

The CDR3 here is CSVDLTGAAEAFF. Written as DNA, the CDR3 is TGCAGCGTTGATCTAACAGGGGCTGCTGAAGCTTTCTTT. V and J are TRBV29-1 and TRBJ1-1; 7 nucleotides match TRBD1. The J segment lost 6 bases and the V segment lost 3 bases, leaving 7 bases of the junction unmatched. The CDR3 runs to 13 residues. CDR1 and CDR2 from the germline V gene are SQVTM and ANQGSEA. The full variable domain, with the rest looked up from reference TRBV29-1 and TRBJ1-1, is SAVISQKPSRDICQRGTSLTIQCQVDSQVTMMFWYRQQPGQSLTLIATANQGSEATYESGFVIDKFPISRPNLTFSTLTVSNMSPEDSSIYLCSVDLTGAAEAFFGQGTRLTVV.

The V gene is TRBV28, the J gene TRBJ1-4, with unresolved D. Trimming shortened V by 7 bases and J by 7 bases, and 19 bases separated the two germline ends. This CDR3 comprises 15 residues. Germline CDR1 MDHEN, CDR2 SYDVKM. CDR3 sequence reads: CASTPGGRAGEKLFF. The CDR3 DNA sequence: TGTGCCAGCACACCAGGCGGGAGAGCCGGTGAAAAACTGTTTTTT.

This clone was recorded only once. The rearrangement joins TRBV21-1 to TRBJ1-2; the table's D call TRBD1 went unverified against the DNA. TRBV21-1 is tagged as a pseudogene. The CDR3 is 14 residues long. For the CDR3, the DNA is TGTGCCAGCAGCGCCGGGACAAGGTGCTATGGCTACACCTTC. Amino acid sequence: CASSAGTRCYGYTF.

This clone showed up just a few times. The CDR3 protein is CASSGTTDTQYF. CDR3 bases: TGTGCCAGCAGCGGGACAACAGATACGCAGTATTTT. The chain combines TRBV7-9 with TRBJ2-3; weak D call: TRBD1 (6 bases). CDR1 is SEHNR, CDR2 FQNEAQ, per germline (reference sequence). The CDR3 is 12 amino acids. V lost 5 bases and J lost 3, with 6 bases in between.

The rearrangement links TRBV9 to TRBJ2-2; no reliable D call. CDR3 length: 13 residues. Trimming took off 5 bases at V and 1 base at J, with 6 bases between the two ends. CDR1 is SGDLS and CDR2 is YYNGEE in the germline V gene. This CDR3 reads CASRVGNTGELFF. The CDR3 coding sequence is TGTGCCAGCAGAGTGGGGAACACCGGGGAGCTGTTTTTT.

The chain combines TRBV19 with TRBJ2-2; TRBD1 is a possible D gene (5 bases). Between the trimmed V and J ends, which lost 7 bases and 0 bases, there was a span of 6 bases. CDR3 length: 13 amino acids. The germline gives CDR1 LNHDA, CDR2 SQIVND (reference sequence). CDR3 amino acids: CASKDTNTGELFF. In DNA form, the CDR3 reads TGTGCCAGTAAGGACACGAACACCGGGGAGCTGTTTTTT.

The chain uses TRBV2 and TRBJ1-2; D call uncertain. The CDR3 runs to 12 residues. V was shortened by 7 bases and J by 4 bases, with 10 bases between the two germline ends. Germline-derived CDR1 and CDR2 are SNHLY and FYNNEI. The CDR3 here is CASTLTLYGYTF. The CDR3 DNA reads as TGTGCCAGCACCCTAACACTCTATGGCTACACCTTC.

The chain couples TRBV4-3 to TRBJ2-5, with D perhaps TRBD1 (5 bases). CDR3 length: 16 residues. V was trimmed by 0 bases and J by 7 bases, leaving 18 bases between them. Germline assignment: CDR1 LGHNA and CDR2 YSLEER. CDR3 bases: TGCGCCAGCAGCCAAGAGCAGGGCGTACTAAAGGGGACCCAGTACTTC. Translated, it gives CASSQEQGVLKGTQYF.

V is TRBV7-9 and J is TRBJ2-3; 9 bases map to TRBD2. CDR1 is SEHNR, CDR2 FQNEAQ, per germline (reference sequence). CDR3 length: 19 residues. V shed 1 base, J shed 3 bases, and the junction held 14 bases outside the gene matches. CDR3 in amino acids: CASSLVVWREGLRTDTQYF. CDR3 nucleotides: TGTGCCAGCAGCTTAGTTGTGTGGCGGGAGGGCCTCCGAACAGATACGCAGTATTTT.

The chain uses TRBV4-3 and TRBJ2-2; 12 positions agree with TRBD2. The germline CDR1 and CDR2 sequences are LGHNA and YSLEER. After removal of 0 bases from V and 0 bases from J, the junction contained 8 bases not matched to a gene. The CDR3 covers 20 residues. CDR3 in amino acids: CASSQDPLAGGVPNTGELFF. For the CDR3, the DNA is TGCGCCAGCAGCCAAGATCCGCTAGCGGGAGGGGTCCCGAACACCGGGGAGCTGTTTTTT.

The J gene is TRBJ2-3, the V gene TRBV4-3, with D unresolved. Trimming removed 1 base at V and 4 bases at J, with 15 bases between. CDR3 length equals 16 residues. Per germline, CDR1 LGHNA and CDR2 YSLEER. In DNA form, the CDR3 reads TGCGCCAGCAGCCAAGGGAAGCTCACTGGTGCAGATACGCAGTATTTT. It codes for CASSQGKLTGADTQYF.

The rearrangement links TRBV11-2 to TRBJ2-7, with D maybe TRBD1 (6 bases). V was shortened by 3 bases and J by 2 bases, with 11 bases between the two germline ends. CDR1 is SGHAT and CDR2 is FQNNGV in the germline V gene. The CDR3 is made up of 14 amino acids. The CDR3 protein is CASSLGAGAYEQYV. The DNA for the CDR3 is TGTGCCAGCAGCTTGGGGGCAGGGGCCTACGAGCAGTACGTC.

The chain is built from TRBV7-2 and TRBJ2-4, with 13 nucleotides matching TRBD2. Germline CDR1 and CDR2: SGHTA and FQGNSA. J lost 6 bases, V lost 6 bases, and 14 bases had no gene match. The CDR3 contains 18 residues. The CDR3 bases are TGTGCCAGCAGGACGATACTAGCGGGAGGGGGCCTCGGAAACATTCAGTACTTC. Amino acids: CASRTILAGGGLGNIQYF.

V and J are TRBV27 and TRBJ1-4, with 8 bases aligning to TRBD1. CDR1 MNHEY and CDR2 SMNVEV come from the germline V gene (reference sequence). The CDR3 extends over 14 amino acids. Unmatched junction bases numbered 0, after V lost 4 bases and J lost 2 bases. This chain's CDR3 is CASSWTGTNEKLFF. The DNA of the CDR3 is TGTGCCAGCAGTTGGACAGGGACTAATGAAAAACTGTTTTTT.

J is TRBJ2-3 and V is TRBV2, with TRBD1 identical over 7 bases. The CDR3 runs 15 residues. The J segment lost 2 bases and the V segment lost 5 bases, leaving 7 bases of the junction unmatched. Looked up from germline, CDR1 is SNHLY and CDR2 is FYNNEI. CDR3 in amino acids: CASSRQGAPTDTQYF. The CDR3 DNA is TGTGCCAGCAGTCGACAGGGCGCCCCCACAGATACGCAGTATTTT.